This paragraph reports one T cell receptor beta chain. Its antigen remains unidentified. The data belong to a study of T cell responses to AZD1222 COVID-19 vaccine. About the research overall: Second doses at about 4 or about 12 weeks were pooled. Study results and limitations: Repertoires in all cases were sampled only once the peak T cell response had passed. Per reports, nearly half of all spike-specific TCRs target regions that are unmutated in variants. The number of AZD1222 recipients seropositive at baseline was only 5 to 7.

Germline loops: CDR1 MGHRA, CDR2 YSYEKL. The junction had 9 bases not matched to a gene; V was cut back by 8 bases and J by 3 bases. This CDR3 has 14 amino acids. Sequenced by immunoSEQ multiplex PCR; TCRdb stores in-frame clones only, minus some. The sample yields over 110,000 clones, roughly 90% seen once. This clonotype was sampled from an adult in good health. The gene calls are TRBV4-1 and TRBJ2-7, with 8 positions matching TRBD2. The material sequenced was peripheral blood, taken on day 0 of AZD1222 vaccination. The CDR3 protein is CASGPAGEGYEQYF. CDR3 coding DNA: TGCGCCAGCGGACCAGCGGGAGAGGGCTACGAGCAGTACTTC.